This T cell receptor beta chain appears in the sequencing data of a study of cytomegalovirus exposure and HLA in healthy donors. Study-wide context: Some 87 million unique TCRs from HLA-typed donors were held in an early release of data.

Primers: 60 Vbeta forward and 13 Jbeta reverse. The table came from immunoSEQ multiplex PCR; TCRdb's copy has only in-frame clones and leaves some out. The profile shows under 130,000 clones, 70% to 75% of them singletons. The study, taken as a whole, reports: In an earlier analysis, most TCR beta V segments were productive about 87% or about 30% of the time.

This clone has more than one count but fewer than ten. Its antigen is not known. The germline V and J ends were trimmed by 5 bases and 1 base, with 7 bases remaining between them. Germline V gene sequence: CDR1 SGHAT, CDR2 FQNNGV. The CDR3 sequence is 13 residues long. The TCR was taken from a man aged 35-49 years in good health and CMV-seronegative. The sample taken for sequencing was PBMCs. The rearrangement links TRBV11-2 to TRBJ2-3, with TRBD1 as a possible D gene (5 bases). CDR3 bases: TGTGCCAGCAGCAGCAGGGGCACAGATACGCAGTATTTT. Translation gives CASSSRGTDTQYF.